A single T cell receptor beta chain is shown here with its context. Its specificity is not known. Measured with immunoSEQ multiplex PCR; TCRdb has only the in-frame clones, and not every one. The data contain over 8,500 clones, 65% to 90% of them singletons. The record originates from a study of T cells in localized non-small cell lung cancer. Study results and caveats: Appearance in adjacent lung was seen for a median about 59 of the top 100 tumor clones.

Between the trimmed V and J ends, which lost 10 bases and 1 base, there was a span of 7 bases. The CDR3 totals 11 residues. Germline assignment: CDR1 MNHNY and CDR2 SVGAGI (reference sequence). V usage is TRBV6-6 and J usage is TRBJ1-1; D gene ambiguous. The clonotype comes from a female donor over 55 with stage II lung adenocarcinoma. The sequences come from peripheral blood mononuclear cells, collected before any cancer treatment. The CDR3: CATQRNTEAFF. The CDR3 DNA reads TGTGCCACTCAGAGGAACACTGAAGCTTTCTTT.